The entry below gives a single T cell receptor (beta chain) sequence along with its context. Only in-frame clones appear in the TCRdb table, and some are missing; sequencing was by immunoSEQ multiplex PCR. The repertoire holds 160,000 or so clones, with about 87% as singletons. This sample stems from a study of T cell responses to AZD1222 COVID-19 vaccine. The source of this sequence is an adult who received the AZD1222 COVID-19 vaccine. This specimen consisted of peripheral blood, obtained 28 days after the second AZD1222 dose.

CDR3 amino acids: CASSVLGAGYTF. Here the CDR3 DNA reads TGTGCCAGCAGCGTACTGGGCGCTGGCTACACCTTC. The rearrangement joins TRBV9 to TRBJ1-2; no clear D gene. The CDR3 loop spans 12 amino acids. With 1 base removed from V and 7 bases from J, the gap between germline ends came to 8 bases. Germline V gene lookup returns CDR1 SGDLS and CDR2 YYNGEE.